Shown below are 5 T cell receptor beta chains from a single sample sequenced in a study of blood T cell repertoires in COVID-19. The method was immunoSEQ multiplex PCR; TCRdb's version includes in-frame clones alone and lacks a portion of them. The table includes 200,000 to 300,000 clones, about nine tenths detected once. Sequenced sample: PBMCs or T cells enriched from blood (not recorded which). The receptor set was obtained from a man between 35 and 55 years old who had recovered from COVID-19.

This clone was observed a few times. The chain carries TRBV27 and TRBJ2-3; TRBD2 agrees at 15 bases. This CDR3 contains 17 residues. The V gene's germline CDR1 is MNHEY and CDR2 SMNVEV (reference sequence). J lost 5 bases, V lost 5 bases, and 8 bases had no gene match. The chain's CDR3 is CASSGWGLAGGVDTQYF. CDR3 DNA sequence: TGTGCCAGCAGTGGGTGGGGACTAGCGGGGGGAGTAGATACGCAGTATTTT.

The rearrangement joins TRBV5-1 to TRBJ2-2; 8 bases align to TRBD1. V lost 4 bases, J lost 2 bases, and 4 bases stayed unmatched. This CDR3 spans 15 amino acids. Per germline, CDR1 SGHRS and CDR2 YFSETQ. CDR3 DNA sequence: TGCGCCAGCAGCGAGACAGGGGTAAACACCGGGGAGCTGTTTTTT. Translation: CASSETGVNTGELFF.

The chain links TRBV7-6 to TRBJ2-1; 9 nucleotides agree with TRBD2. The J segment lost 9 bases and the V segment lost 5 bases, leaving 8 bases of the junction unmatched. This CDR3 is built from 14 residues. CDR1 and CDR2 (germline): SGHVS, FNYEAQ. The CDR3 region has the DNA TGTGCCAGCAGCCTCATAGCGGGAGTGGTTGAGCAGTTCTTC. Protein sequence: CASSLIAGVVEQFF.

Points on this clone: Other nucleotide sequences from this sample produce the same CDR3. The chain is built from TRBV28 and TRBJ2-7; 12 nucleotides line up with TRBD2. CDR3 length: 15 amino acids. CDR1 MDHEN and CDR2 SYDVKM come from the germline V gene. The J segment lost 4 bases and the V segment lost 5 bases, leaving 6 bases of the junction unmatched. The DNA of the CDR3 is TGTGCCAGCAGTACTCTAGCGGGAGGGCTGTACGAGCAGTACTTC. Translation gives CASSTLAGGLYEQYF.

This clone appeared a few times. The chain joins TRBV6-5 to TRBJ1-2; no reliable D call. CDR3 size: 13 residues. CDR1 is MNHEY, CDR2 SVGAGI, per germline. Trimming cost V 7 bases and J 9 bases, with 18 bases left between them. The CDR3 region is CASKEERYRRYTF. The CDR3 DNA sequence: TGTGCCAGCAAGGAAGAGCGCTATAGGCGCTACACCTTC.